This TCR beta chain was identified in a study of blood T cells in healthy people across ages. A second PCR, run for about 7 to 11 cycles, used a sample-barcoded 5' primer plus a J-beta primer mix. TCRdb independently ran MiXCR on the 5' RACE reads; one entry per CDR3 protein. The repertoire holds fewer than 2,000,000 distinct CDR3 sequences, with roughly 43% as singletons. In the case of this clonotype: A clone one base away is much larger, so this may be a read error.

The TCR originated in a human donor in good health. The sequenced sample was blood.

The CDR3 DNA reads as TGTGCCAGCAGCCGGGACAGATACTGTGGCTACACCTTC. Its protein product is CASSRDRYCGYTF. The chain has TRBV7-2 and TRBJ1-2; 7 nucleotides align to TRBD1. This CDR3 spans 13 amino acids. After removal of 5 bases from V and 7 bases from J, the junction contained 7 bases not matched to a gene. The germline gives CDR1 SGHTA, CDR2 FQGNSA.